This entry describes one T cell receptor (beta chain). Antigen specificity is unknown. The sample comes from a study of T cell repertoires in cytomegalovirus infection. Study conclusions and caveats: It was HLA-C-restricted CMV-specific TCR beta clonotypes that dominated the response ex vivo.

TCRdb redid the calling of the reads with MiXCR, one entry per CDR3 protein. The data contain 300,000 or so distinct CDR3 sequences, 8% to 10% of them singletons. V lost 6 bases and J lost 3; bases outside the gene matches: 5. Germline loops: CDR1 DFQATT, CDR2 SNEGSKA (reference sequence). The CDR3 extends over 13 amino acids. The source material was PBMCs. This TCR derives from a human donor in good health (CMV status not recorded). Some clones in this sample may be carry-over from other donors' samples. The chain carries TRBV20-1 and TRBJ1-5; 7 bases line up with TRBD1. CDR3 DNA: TGCAGTGCCTGGGGACAGCTCAATCAGCCCCAGCATTTT. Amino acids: CSAWGQLNQPQHF.